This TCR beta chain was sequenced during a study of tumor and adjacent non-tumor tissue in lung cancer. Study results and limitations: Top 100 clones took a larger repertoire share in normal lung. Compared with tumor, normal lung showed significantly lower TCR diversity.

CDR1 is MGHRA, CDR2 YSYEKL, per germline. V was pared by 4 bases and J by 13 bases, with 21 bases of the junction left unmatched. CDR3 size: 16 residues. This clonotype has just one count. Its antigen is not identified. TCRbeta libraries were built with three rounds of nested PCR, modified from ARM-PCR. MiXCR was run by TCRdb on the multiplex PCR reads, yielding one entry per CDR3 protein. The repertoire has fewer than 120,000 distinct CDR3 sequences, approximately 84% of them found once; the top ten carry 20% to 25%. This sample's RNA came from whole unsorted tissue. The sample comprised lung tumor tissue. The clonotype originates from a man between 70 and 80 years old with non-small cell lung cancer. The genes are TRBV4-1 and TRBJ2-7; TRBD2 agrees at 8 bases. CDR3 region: CASSRTLAEEGDGHYF. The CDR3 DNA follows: TGCGCCAGCAGCCGGACACTAGCGGAAGAGGGGGACGGGCACTACTTC.